This T cell receptor beta chain was found in a study of blood T cell repertoires in COVID-19. Individuals drawn from about 26 US areas were roughly 18 to 95 years old. Categorization into cohorts depended on clinical history that participants reported. Recovered Cohort 3 donors showed two negative PCRs, clearance, or symptom resolution. This clone has only a few counts. Original analysis: It was from reference gene primer amplification that nucleated cell counts were estimated. Sequenced by immunoSEQ multiplex PCR; TCRdb stores in-frame clones only, minus some. V, J and clone size were drawn from that table, and D and trimming were deduced from the DNA. The data hold fewer than 350,000 clones, with about 88% observed a single time. This CDR3 has 17 amino acids. Deletions cut 1 base from V and 0 bases from J, with 14 bases between. CDR1 is LGHNA and CDR2 is YSLEER in the germline V gene.

Specimen: PBMCs or T cells enriched from blood (not recorded which). The gene calls are TRBV4-3 and TRBJ2-3; tentatively, D is TRBD1 (5 bases). The clonotype originates from a woman in her thirties or forties who had recovered from COVID-19. DNA of the CDR3: TGCGCCAGCAGCCAAGCTATAACAGGTCCTAGCACAGATACGCAGTATTTT. Its protein is CASSQAITGPSTDTQYF.